Listed below are T cell receptor beta chains from one sample, sequenced in a study of beta chain features in type 1 diabetes. The protocol was immunoSEQ multiplex PCR, while the TCRdb copy is restricted to in-frame clones and leaves out a portion. The table shows approximately 730,000 clones, with about an eighth occurring only once. The sample was naive CD4+ T cells from blood. All receptors come from a man aged 18 to 29 with type 1 diabetes. The CDR3 runs from the conserved cysteine through the conserved F or W. Each record gives: clone size, V gene, J gene, D gene, CDR3 protein, CDR3 DNA. A D gene is named only where the DNA matches it firmly. Rows may omit the clone size; those that give it use once, few, many or a size class.

.,TRBV18,TRBJ2-7,TRBD1,CASSPPGTALMEQYF,TGTGCCAGCTCACCACCGGGGACAGCCCTTATGGAGCAGTACTTC
.,TRBV2,TRBJ2-5,TRBD2,CASSPRPSSGETQYF,TGTGCCAGCAGCCCAAGACCGTCTAGCGGAGAGACCCAGTACTTC
.,TRBV2,TRBJ1-2,TRBD1,CASRGQGNGYTF,TGTGCCAGCAGAGGACAGGGGAATGGCTACACCTTC
.,TRBV30,TRBJ2-7,.,CAWSRQGRYEQYF,TGTGCCTGGAGCCGGCAGGGTCGATACGAGCAGTACTTC
few,TRBV6-5,TRBJ1-1,.,CASSLQGMDTEAFF,TGTGCCAGCAGTCTACAGGGAATGGACACTGAAGCTTTCTTT
.,TRBV6-1,TRBJ2-1,TRBD1,CASSDPFDRGGNEQFF,TGTGCCAGCAGTGATCCCTTCGACAGGGGGGGCAATGAGCAGTTCTTC
few,TRBV11-3,TRBJ2-7,.,CASSLEVEQYF,TGTGCCAGCAGCTTAGAGGTGGAGCAGTACTTC
few,TRBV9,TRBJ2-1,.,CASSAQVPRTYNEQFF,TGTGCCAGCAGCGCCCAGGTTCCCCGCACCTACAATGAGCAGTTCTTC
.,TRBV30,TRBJ1-5,.,CAWSPLNHYSNQPQHF,TGTGCCTGGAGTCCCCTTAACCACTATAGCAATCAGCCCCAGCATTTT
.,TRBV2,TRBJ1-6,TRBD1,CASVRTGYYNSPLHF,TGTGCCAGCGTTAGGACAGGGTATTATAATTCACCCCTCCACTTT
.,TRBV19,TRBJ2-1,.,CASSMLREQFF,TGTGCCAGTAGTATGCTTCGTGAGCAGTTCTTC
.,TRBV14,TRBJ2-5,.,CASSQLEGTQYF,TGTGCCAGCAGCCAACTTGAGGGGACCCAGTACTTC
.,TRBV30,TRBJ1-4,TRBD1,CAWDRTGGTNEKLFF,TGTGCCTGGGACCGAACAGGGGGAACTAATGAAAAACTGTTTTTT
few,TRBV5-1,TRBJ1-4,TRBD1,CASRQTGAGNEKLFF,TGCGCCAGCAGACAGACAGGGGCAGGAAACGAAAAACTGTTTTTT
.,TRBV6-6,TRBJ1-2,.,CASSYPRKENYGYTF,TGTGCCAGCAGTTACCCCCGTAAGGAAAACTATGGCTACACCTTC
.,TRBV5-4,TRBJ1-1,.,CASSLGPGRGDTEAFF,TGTGCCAGCAGCTTGGGACCCGGCCGTGGGGACACTGAAGCTTTCTTT
.,TRBV9,TRBJ2-6,.,CASSVPGSGANVLTF,TGTGCCAGCAGCGTCCCAGGGTCTGGGGCCAACGTCCTGACTTTC
.,TRBV4-1,TRBJ2-7,.,CASSPGTRGREQYF,TGCGCCAGCAGCCCCGGGACACGTGGGAGGGAGCAGTACTTC
.,TRBV7-3,TRBJ1-2,TRBD1,CASSPTPRTGGGYGYTF,TGTGCCAGCAGCCCCACGCCCCGTACAGGGGGAGGCTATGGCTACACCTTC
few,TRBV6-6,TRBJ1-6,.,CASSSPGSPLHF,TGTGCCAGCAGTTCCCCAGGCTCACCCCTCCACTTT
few,TRBV18,TRBJ1-2,.,CASSPSRQGYGYTF,TGTGCCAGCTCACCATCTCGCCAGGGGTATGGCTACACCTTC
.,TRBV4-1,TRBJ2-2,.,CASSLSGGTGELFF,TGCGCCAGCAGCCTAAGTGGGGGTACCGGGGAGCTGTTTTTT
.,TRBV2,TRBJ2-1,.,CASSPGDNEQFF,TGTGCCAGCAGCCCCGGTGACAATGAGCAGTTCTTC
few,TRBV5-4,TRBJ2-3,TRBD2,CASSPTSISGTDTQYF,TGTGCCAGCAGCCCGACTAGCATCTCTGGCACAGATACGCAGTATTTT
few,TRBV19,TRBJ1-1,.,CASSMDIEAFF,TGTGCCAGTAGTATGGATATTGAAGCTTTCTTT
.,TRBV6-5,TRBJ1-1,.,CASSYMGAPNTEAFF,TGTGCCAGCAGTTACATGGGAGCCCCGAACACTGAAGCTTTCTTT
.,TRBV19,TRBJ2-3,TRBD2,CASRQTAGVRGLGTDTQYF,TGTGCCAGTAGGCAGACGGCGGGAGTAAGGGGACTCGGCACAGATACGCAGTATTTT
few,TRBV7-6,TRBJ1-5,.,CASSTQTGQPQHF,TGTGCCAGCAGCACCCAAACAGGGCAGCCCCAGCATTTT
.,TRBV29-1,TRBJ1-1,.,CSVEGLGGEAFF,TGCAGCGTTGAAGGGTTAGGGGGTGAAGCTTTCTTT
.,TRBV5-4,TRBJ2-5,.,CASSFAGGDETQYF,TGTGCCAGCAGCTTTGCCGGTGGGGATGAGACCCAGTACTTC
few,TRBV5-1,TRBJ2-5,TRBD2,CASSLGLAQETQYF,TGCGCCAGCAGCCTGGGACTAGCCCAAGAGACCCAGTACTTC
.,TRBV18,TRBJ2-7,.,CASSLHPGSDEQYF,TGTGCCAGCTCACTTCACCCGGGTAGCGACGAGCAGTACTTC
few,TRBV29-1,TRBJ1-5,.,CSVRTENQPQHF,TGCAGCGTTCGGACAGAAAATCAGCCCCAGCATTTT
few,TRBV7-3,TRBJ2-2,.,CASSSGSIPGELFF,TGTGCCAGCAGCTCCGGCAGTATCCCCGGGGAGCTGTTTTTT
.,TRBV29-1,TRBJ2-3,.,CSARRGTSDTDTQYF,TGCAGCGCCCGGAGGGGGACATCCGACACAGATACGCAGTATTTT
few,TRBV10-3,TRBJ2-5,TRBD1,CAIGQGQETQYF,TGTGCCATCGGACAGGGCCAAGAGACCCAGTACTTC
.,TRBV30,TRBJ1-2,.,CAWIKQGYTF,TGTGCCTGGATTAAGCAGGGCTACACCTTC
few,TRBV18,TRBJ2-1,TRBD2,CASSLLAEQFF,TGTGCCAGCTCCCTACTAGCGGAGCAGTTCTTC
few,TRBV6-5,TRBJ2-1,.,CASTPRVPSYNEQFF,TGTGCCAGCACCCCTCGGGTCCCCTCCTACAATGAGCAGTTCTTC
few,TRBV10-3,TRBJ2-5,.,CAISESSAWETQYF,TGTGCCATCAGTGAGTCGAGCGCATGGGAGACCCAGTACTTC
.,TRBV7-9,TRBJ1-6,.,CASSQGGNSPLHF,TGTGCCAGCAGCCAAGGGGGAAATTCACCCCTCCACTTT
.,TRBV7-2,TRBJ1-4,TRBD1,CASSSHRGDSEKLFF,TGTGCCAGCAGCTCCCACAGGGGGGACAGTGAAAAACTGTTTTTT
.,TRBV29-1,TRBJ2-3,TRBD1,CSVEWGTGSAPSTDTQYF,TGCAGCGTTGAATGGGGGACAGGATCCGCTCCAAGCACAGATACGCAGTATTTT
few,TRBV9,TRBJ2-2,.,CASSGRTGMNTGELFF,TGTGCCAGCAGCGGTCGGACGGGCATGAACACCGGGGAGCTGTTTTTT
.,TRBV30,TRBJ2-2,TRBD2,CAWKLAGTNTGELFF,TGTGCCTGGAAACTAGCGGGGACGAACACCGGGGAGCTGTTTTTT
few,TRBV5-6,TRBJ2-2,.,CASSSPGANTGELFF,TGTGCCAGCAGTTCCCCTGGGGCGAACACCGGGGAGCTGTTTTTT
.,TRBV30,TRBJ2-4,TRBD2,CAWNTLAGAQYF,TGTGCCTGGAACACATTAGCGGGGGCACAGTACTTC
.,TRBV6-1,TRBJ1-5,.,CASLLGDYNQPQHF,TGTGCCAGCCTGCTGGGAGATTACAATCAGCCCCAGCATTTT
.,TRBV18,TRBJ2-3,TRBD2,CASSPSLAGGTDTQYF,TGTGCCAGCTCACCGTCACTAGCGGGGGGCACAGATACGCAGTATTTT
few,TRBV6-1,TRBJ2-7,.,CASGRGSYEQYF,TGTGCCAGCGGGCGGGGATCCTACGAGCAGTACTTC
once,TRBV30,TRBJ1-1,.,CAWSASMNTEAFF,TGTGCCTGGAGTGCTTCCATGAACACTGAAGCTTTCTTT
.,TRBV30,TRBJ2-5,.,CAWRNSGAWTQYF,TGTGCCTGGAGGAATAGCGGTGCGTGGACCCAGTACTTC
few,TRBV11-3,TRBJ1-4,.,CASSLGIEGSEKLFF,TGTGCCAGCAGCTTAGGCATCGAGGGGTCTGAAAAACTGTTTTTT
.,TRBV5-1,TRBJ2-7,.,CASSSSGGGYEQYF,TGCGCCAGCAGCTCCTCCGGCGGTGGCTACGAGCAGTACTTC
few,TRBV28,TRBJ1-1,.,CASSPMDTQWGTEAFF,TGTGCCAGCAGTCCCATGGACACCCAATGGGGCACTGAAGCTTTCTTT
few,TRBV6-6,TRBJ2-2,TRBD1,CASIPRGTANTGELFF,TGTGCCAGCATCCCCAGAGGGACAGCGAACACCGGGGAGCTGTTTTTT
few,TRBV11-2,TRBJ2-7,.,CASSLNRWGGSEQYF,TGTGCCAGCAGCTTAAATAGGTGGGGAGGAAGCGAGCAGTACTTC
.,TRBV7-8,TRBJ1-2,TRBD1,CASSLGDRGDYGYTF,TGTGCCAGCAGCTTAGGCGACAGGGGCGACTATGGCTACACCTTC